This entry concerns a single T cell receptor (beta chain). Antigen: not known. V shed 5 bases and J shed 0 bases, with 10 bases lying between them. The germline V gene has CDR1 LNHNV and CDR2 YYDKDF (reference sequence). This CDR3 is built from 14 residues. The data stem from a study of tumor-infiltrating lymphocytes in primary liver carcinoma. The study's findings and limits: Tumor-blood pairs (like tumor-adjacent pairs) overlapped less than tumor region pairs did.

Scientists recovered RNA and DNA together from roughly 20-30 mg of unsorted bulk tissue. No treatment had been given to the patients, who were chronically infected with HBV. From around 500 ng of total RNA, TCR beta-specific cDNA was reverse-transcribed using a constant-region primer. Libraries of TCR beta came from three nested multiplex PCR rounds with slightly modified ARM-PCR. PCR rounds one and two used TRBV1-TRBV30 forward primers with a C-beta reverse primer for 10 cycles each. TCRdb independently ran MiXCR on the multiplex PCR reads; one entry per CDR3 protein. The sample has about 75,000 distinct CDR3 sequences, roughly 72% seen once.

The rearrangement joins TRBV15 to TRBJ1-1, with D unclear. The sample was tumor-adjacent normal liver tissue. The sequence was obtained from a middle-aged man with primary liver carcinoma and hepatitis B virus infection. The CDR3 sequence is CATSLRAVNTEAFF. The CDR3 DNA sequence: TGTGCCACCAGCCTGAGGGCGGTGAACACTGAAGCTTTCTTT.